This is a list of T cell receptor beta chains from one sample in a study of CD8 T cells in ankylosing spondylitis. One entry per CDR3 protein, called by TCRdb with MiXCR from the 5' RACE reads. The table includes around 770,000 distinct CDR3 sequences, roughly 12% detected once. Sequenced material: blood, either unsorted or a sorted T cell fraction (not recorded which). These receptors were obtained from a male donor with ankylosing spondylitis. CDR3s include the opening cysteine and the closing phenylalanine or tryptophan. Fields, in order: CDR3 length, D gene, clone size, J gene, V gene, CDR3 protein, CDR3 DNA. D genes are given only for firm matches. Only some rows state a clone size, as once, few, many or a class for expanded clones.

length: 10
D: .
size: few
J: TRBJ2-5
V: TRBV20-1
CDR3: CSQLRETQYF
DNA: TGCAGTCAACTCAGAGAGACCCAGTACTTC

length: 15
D: TRBD2
size: .
J: TRBJ2-1
V: TRBV3-1
CDR3: CASTKLAGGDNEQFF
DNA: TGTGCCAGCACCAAGCTAGCGGGGGGGGACAATGAGCAGTTCTTC

length: 14
D: TRBD2
size: many
J: TRBJ2-1
V: TRBV20-1
CDR3: CSVLPGLASNEQFF
DNA: TGCAGTGTACTACCGGGACTAGCGTCGAATGAGCAGTTCTTC

length: 15
D: TRBD1
size: .
J: TRBJ1-5
V: TRBV20-1
CDR3: CSALKAGQGYQPQHF
DNA: TGCAGTGCCCTTAAAGCGGGACAGGGATATCAGCCCCAGCATTTT

length: 13
D: .
size: many
J: TRBJ1-1
V: TRBV6-2/TRBV6-3
CDR3: CATHPAGGTEAFF
DNA: TGTGCCACCCATCCGGCCGGGGGAACTGAAGCTTTCTTT

length: 16
D: TRBD1
size: few
J: TRBJ2-2
V: TRBV6-6
CDR3: CASRTPGTGDTGELFF
DNA: TGTGCCAGCAGAACCCCGGGGACAGGGGACACCGGGGAGCTGTTTTTT

length: 12
D: .
size: .
J: TRBJ2-7
V: TRBV6-1
CDR3: CASSPTSWGKYF
DNA: TGTGCCAGCAGCCCGACGAGTTGGGGAAAGTACTTC

length: 15
D: .
size: many
J: TRBJ1-2
V: TRBV7-9
CDR3: CASSSLNRVNYGYTF
DNA: TGTGCCAGCAGCTCCCTGAACAGGGTTAACTATGGCTACACCTTC

length: 17
D: TRBD2
size: few
J: TRBJ2-1
V: TRBV11-2
CDR3: CASSLGVVVAGVNEQFF
DNA: TGTGCCAGCAGCTTAGGGGTGGTGGTAGCGGGAGTGAATGAGCAGTTCTTC

length: 15
D: TRBD2
size: .
J: TRBJ2-3
V: TRBV20-1
CDR3: CSARDWQGGSDTQYF
DNA: TGCAGTGCTAGAGATTGGCAGGGAGGGTCAGATACGCAGTATTTT

length: 16
D: TRBD2
size: .
J: TRBJ2-7
V: TRBV6-1
CDR3: CASSDARDYTIYEQYF
DNA: TGTGCCAGCAGTGACGCCCGGGACTACACAATCTACGAGCAGTACTTC

length: 12
D: .
size: .
J: TRBJ2-1
V: TRBV7-2
CDR3: CASSSAGVEQFF
DNA: TGTGCCAGCAGCTCCGCCGGGGTTGAGCAGTTCTTC

length: 13
D: .
size: few
J: TRBJ2-1
V: TRBV10-3
CDR3: CAIGRTSRDEQFF
DNA: TGTGCCATCGGAAGGACAAGTCGGGATGAGCAGTTCTTC

length: 14
D: .
size: .
J: TRBJ2-5
V: TRBV9
CDR3: CASSLQGVGETQYF
DNA: TGTGCCAGCAGCCTTCAGGGAGTAGGAGAGACCCAGTACTTC

length: 16
D: .
size: .
J: TRBJ2-1
V: TRBV5-1
CDR3: CASSLAGSAGGNEQFF
DNA: TGCGCCAGCAGCTTGGCCGGGTCGGCAGGTGGCAATGAGCAGTTCTTC

length: 13
D: TRBD1
size: .
J: TRBJ2-1
V: TRBV24-1
CDR3: CATRQGASNEQFF
DNA: TGTGCCACCAGGCAGGGGGCGTCGAATGAGCAGTTCTTC

length: 17
D: .
size: few
J: TRBJ2-1
V: TRBV20-1
CDR3: CSARSRKYGLLYNEQFF
DNA: TGCAGTGCTAGATCTCGCAAATACGGGTTGCTCTACAATGAGCAGTTCTTC

length: 13
D: TRBD1
size: many
J: TRBJ2-5
V: TRBV29-1
CDR3: CSVVGQAGETQYF
DNA: TGCAGCGTTGTGGGACAGGCAGGGGAGACCCAGTACTTC

length: 14
D: .
size: few
J: TRBJ2-1
V: TRBV5-4
CDR3: CASSLKSSSDEQFF
DNA: TGTGCCAGCAGCTTGAAATCTAGTAGCGATGAGCAGTTCTTC

length: 14
D: TRBD2
size: few
J: TRBJ2-7
V: TRBV20-1
CDR3: CSADPTSGRYEQYF
DNA: TGCAGTGCTGACCCGACTAGCGGGAGATACGAGCAGTACTTC

length: 16
D: TRBD2
size: .
J: TRBJ2-5
V: TRBV9
CDR3: CASSVGLAGGPETQYF
DNA: TGTGCCAGCAGCGTAGGGTTAGCGGGGGGGCCAGAGACCCAGTACTTC

length: 14
D: .
size: many
J: TRBJ2-4
V: TRBV20-1
CDR3: CSARLWRVENIQYF
DNA: TGCAGTGCTAGATTATGGAGGGTGGAGAACATTCAGTACTTC

length: 16
D: .
size: .
J: TRBJ2-2
V: TRBV12-3/TRBV12-4
CDR3: CASSPRKHRVTGELFF
DNA: TGTGCCAGCAGCCCCCGAAAACACCGCGTCACCGGGGAGCTGTTTTTT

length: 15
D: .
size: many
J: TRBJ1-4
V: TRBV20-1
CDR3: CSARDSGESNEKLFF
DNA: TGCAGTGCTAGAGATTCGGGGGAATCCAATGAAAAACTGTTTTTT

length: 16
D: .
size: .
J: TRBJ2-3
V: TRBV6-5
CDR3: CASSYSNSGARDTQYF
DNA: TGTGCCAGCAGTTACTCGAATAGCGGCGCAAGGGATACGCAGTATTTT

length: 13
D: .
size: .
J: TRBJ1-2
V: TRBV29-1
CDR3: CSALPWPGAENTF
DNA: TGCAGCGCCCTCCCTTGGCCAGGGGCTGAAAACACCTTC

length: 14
D: .
size: few
J: TRBJ2-3
V: TRBV20-1
CDR3: CSARRGAATDTQYF
DNA: TGCAGTGCTAGAAGAGGGGCTGCCACAGATACGCAGTATTTT

length: 14
D: .
size: .
J: TRBJ1-2
V: TRBV18
CDR3: CASSPRSTVYGYTF
DNA: TGTGCCAGCTCACCAAGGAGCACCGTCTATGGCTACACCTTC

length: 18
D: TRBD2
size: few
J: TRBJ2-1
V: TRBV29-1
CDR3: CSVGGTSGSLRSYNEQFF
DNA: TGCAGCGTTGGGGGGACTAGCGGAAGTCTCCGCTCCTACAATGAGCAGTTCTTC

length: 15
D: TRBD1
size: many
J: TRBJ1-5
V: TRBV20-1
CDR3: CSARYKTGMEQPQHF
DNA: TGCAGTGCTAGATATAAGACAGGGATGGAACAGCCCCAGCATTTT

length: 16
D: .
size: many
J: TRBJ1-1
V: TRBV18
CDR3: CASSPHQGFMNTEAFF
DNA: TGTGCCAGCTCACCACACCAGGGCTTCATGAACACTGAAGCTTTCTTT

length: 12
D: .
size: few
J: TRBJ2-1
V: TRBV20-1
CDR3: CSAKDGDNEQFF
DNA: TGCAGTGCCAAGGACGGTGACAATGAGCAGTTCTTC

length: 11
D: .
size: many
J: TRBJ2-3
V: TRBV20-1
CDR3: CSVGLRDTQYF
DNA: TGCAGTGTAGGTCTCCGAGATACGCAGTATTTT

length: 15
D: .
size: .
J: TRBJ2-3
V: TRBV10-2
CDR3: CASSEQGISTDTQYF
DNA: TGCGCCAGCAGTGAGCAGGGAATAAGCACAGATACGCAGTATTTT

length: 14
D: .
size: few
J: TRBJ2-7
V: TRBV4-3
CDR3: CASSQLTNSYEQYF
DNA: TGCGCCAGCAGCCAATTGACTAACTCCTACGAGCAGTACTTC

length: 16
D: .
size: .
J: TRBJ2-6
V: TRBV21-1
CDR3: CASSTWGQSGANVLTF
DNA: TGTGCCAGCAGCACCTGGGGACAGTCTGGGGCCAACGTCCTGACTTTC

length: 16
D: .
size: .
J: TRBJ1-5
V: TRBV7-2
CDR3: CASSSLPPRLGVPQHF
DNA: TGTGCCAGCAGCTCCCTACCTCCCAGGCTCGGGGTGCCCCAGCATTTT

length: 16
D: TRBD2
size: .
J: TRBJ2-1
V: TRBV20-1
CDR3: CSARQPSGRGYNEQFF
DNA: TGCAGTGCTAGACAACCTAGCGGGAGAGGCTACAATGAGCAGTTCTTC

length: 18
D: TRBD2
size: .
J: TRBJ2-3
V: TRBV6-2/TRBV6-3
CDR3: CASSPRTSGASWTDTQYF
DNA: TGTGCCAGCAGCCCTAGGACTAGCGGGGCCTCATGGACAGATACGCAGTATTTT

length: 14
D: .
size: many
J: TRBJ1-1
V: TRBV5-1
CDR3: CASSYYPGLNEAFF
DNA: TGCGCCAGCAGCTATTACCCCGGACTGAATGAAGCTTTCTTT

length: 14
D: TRBD2
size: many
J: TRBJ2-3
V: TRBV7-9
CDR3: CASSRSGTGSTQYF
DNA: TGTGCCAGCAGCCGCAGCGGGACTGGATCTACGCAGTATTTT

length: 14
D: TRBD1
size: few
J: TRBJ2-7
V: TRBV5-1
CDR3: CASSSGQSSYEQYF
DNA: TGCGCCAGCAGCTCGGGACAGAGCTCCTACGAGCAGTACTTC

length: 14
D: .
size: few
J: TRBJ2-7
V: TRBV7-2
CDR3: CASSRDHRFYEQYF
DNA: TGTGCCAGCAGCCGCGACCATCGCTTCTACGAGCAGTACTTC

length: 16
D: .
size: .
J: TRBJ2-7
V: TRBV11-3
CDR3: CASSPGSASVSYEQYF
DNA: TGTGCCAGCAGCCCAGGCAGCGCTAGCGTCTCCTACGAGCAGTACTTC

length: 16
D: .
size: .
J: TRBJ2-4
V: TRBV20-1
CDR3: CSASGQAGLAKNIQYF
DNA: TGCAGTGCTTCCGGACAGGCGGGGTTAGCTAAAAACATTCAGTACTTC

length: 14
D: .
size: few
J: TRBJ2-1
V: TRBV20-1
CDR3: CSASMWGGNNEQFF
DNA: TGCAGTGCTAGTATGTGGGGTGGAAACAATGAGCAGTTCTTC

length: 13
D: .
size: many
J: TRBJ2-5
V: TRBV7-3
CDR3: CASSRTVRETQYF
DNA: TGTGCCAGCAGCAGGACAGTCCGGGAGACCCAGTACTTC

length: 12
D: .
size: few
J: TRBJ1-1
V: TRBV5-1
CDR3: CASSLAGEGAFF
DNA: TGCGCCAGCAGCTTGGCAGGGGAAGGAGCTTTCTTT

length: 15
D: .
size: few
J: TRBJ1-2
V: TRBV25-1
CDR3: CASSTITGRPYGYTF
DNA: TGTGCCAGCAGTACAATAACGGGGCGCCCCTATGGCTACACCTTC

length: 14
D: .
size: .
J: TRBJ2-7
V: TRBV28
CDR3: CASSFILSSYEQYF
DNA: TGTGCCAGCAGTTTTATACTTAGCTCCTACGAGCAGTACTTC